This T cell receptor (beta chain) was recovered during a study of T cells in Graves' hyperthyroidism and ophthalmopathy. Study-level information: Upon initial diagnosis and before any treatment, peripheral blood was collected. Study-wide findings and caveats: The model foresaw ophthalmopathy a median around 6.8 months prior to onset.

Every diagnosis used clinical symptoms, serum thyroxine and TRAb, thyroid ultrasound and orbital computed tomography. This CDR3 spans 15 amino acids. The V gene's germline CDR1 is MNHEY and CDR2 SMNVEV (reference sequence). The V end was cut by 5 bases, the J end by 6 bases, with 20 bases between. This clonotype was seen many times. The target antigen is unknown. Amplification yielded TCR beta CDR3 regions, with RNA transcripts as the source. HTBI primers drove first-round RT-PCR of the TCR CDR3. TCRdb independently ran MiXCR on the multiplex PCR reads; one entry per CDR3 protein. In the table there are 450,000 to 600,000 distinct CDR3 sequences, just under 20% of which are singletons.

The receptor comes from a man aged 35-49 years with Graves' ophthalmopathy. Sequenced material: blood. The chain links TRBV27 to TRBJ2-7; a possible D gene is TRBD1 (5 bases). CDR3 loop: CASSLVPLRQGEQYF. For the CDR3, the DNA is TGTGCCAGCAGTCTTGTCCCCCTCAGGCAGGGCGAGCAGTACTTC.